This T cell receptor (beta chain) derives from a study of T cells after yellow fever vaccination. Study-wide background: Where fractions had low cell numbers, libraries were prepared from them with the SMART-Seq v4 Ultra Low Input RNA kit.

For this clonotype: What it binds is not known.

Findings and caveats of the study: High-abundance clonotypes from the bulk population could contaminate FACS-sorted repertoires.

By 5'RACE template switching, TCR cDNA was produced, with a universal primer site and UMIs added in the process. TCRdb itself ran the 5' RACE reads through MiXCR, one entry per CDR3 protein. The sample holds some 300,000 distinct CDR3 sequences, roughly 8.3% seen once. The CDR3 is 15 residues long. Trimming took 6 bases from V and 4 from J, leaving 16 bases between them. This sample comprised PBMCs, obtained around 45 days after the first yellow fever vaccination. The chain employs TRBV12-3 or TRBV12-4 and TRBJ2-1, with D uncertain. This sequence originates from a man younger than 35 who received the YFV17D yellow fever vaccine. The CDR3 sequence: CASSFHTSPYNEQFF. CDR3 DNA: TGTGCCAGCAGCTTCCATACATCCCCTTACAATGAGCAGTTCTTC.